These T cell receptor beta chains were read from a single sample in a study of response to subunit inactivated influenza vaccine. TCRdb re-called the RT-PCR reads through MiXCR, storing one row per CDR3 protein. There are approximately 680,000 distinct CDR3 sequences in the sample; approximately 15% occur only once, and around 10% lies in the top ten. The sequenced sample was PBMCs from blood, obtained about 11 days after vaccination. These receptors were taken from a man aged 45-60 years who received an inactivated influenza vaccine. CDR3s include the opening cysteine and the closing phenylalanine or tryptophan. D genes are given only for firm matches. Not every row has a clone size; where given, it reads once, few, many or a size class.

CDR3 protein,CDR3 DNA,D gene,clone size,J gene,V gene
CSAINTEHYGYTF,TGCAGTGCTATCAACACTGAACACTATGGCTACACCTTC,-,few,TRBJ1-2,TRBV20-1
CASSSHTSGGTDTQYF,TGTGCCAGCAGTTCTCATACTAGCGGAGGCACAGATACGCAGTATTTT,TRBD2,many,TRBJ2-3,TRBV28
CAISERLAGGPDTQYF,TGTGCCATCAGTGAGCGACTAGCGGGGGGGCCAGATACGCAGTATTTT,TRBD2,few,TRBJ2-3,TRBV10-3
CAILIRGGLETQYF,TGTGCCATTCTCATCCGGGGGGGCTTAGAGACCCAGTACTTC,TRBD2,-,TRBJ2-5,TRBV2
CASRKDSLSSYNEQFF,TGTGCCAGCAGAAAGGACAGTTTGAGCTCCTACAATGAGCAGTTCTTC,-,few,TRBJ2-1,TRBV6-2/TRBV6-3
CASSKYRGSDNEQFF,TGTGCCAGCAGCAAATACAGGGGTTCGGACAATGAGCAGTTCTTC,TRBD1,-,TRBJ2-1,TRBV7-9
CSARPYDRGSYEQYF,TGCAGTGCTAGACCGTATGACAGGGGGTCGTACGAGCAGTACTTC,TRBD1,few,TRBJ2-7,TRBV20-1
CASSHARPTQYF,TGTGCCAGCAGTCATGCCCGTCCGACCCAGTACTTC,-,-,TRBJ2-5,TRBV6-2/TRBV6-3
CASSLATVDEETQYF,TGTGCCAGCAGCTTAGCGACAGTTGATGAAGAGACCCAGTACTTC,-,few,TRBJ2-5,TRBV7-8
CASSLGEQIYGYTF,TGTGCCAGCAGCTTAGGGGAACAAATCTATGGCTACACCTTC,-,few,TRBJ1-2,TRBV11-2
CASSQGISGRVDTQYF,TGTGCCAGCAGCCAAGGAATCTCCGGGAGGGTAGATACGCAGTATTTT,TRBD2,few,TRBJ2-3,TRBV14
CASSPGQDFRTDTQYF,TGCGCCAGCAGCCCGGGACAGGACTTTAGGACAGATACGCAGTATTTT,TRBD1,-,TRBJ2-3,TRBV5-1
CASSLLGTGGSPLHF,TGTGCCAGCAGTTTACTAGGGACAGGGGGTTCACCCCTCCACTTT,TRBD1,-,TRBJ1-6,TRBV27
CASSPLIRGGELFF,TGTGCCAGCAGTCCTCTCATCCGGGGCGGGGAGCTGTTTTTT,-,-,TRBJ2-2,TRBV27
CASSKQGNNQPQHF,TGTGCCAGCAGCAAACAGGGTAACAATCAGCCCCAGCATTTT,-,few,TRBJ1-5,TRBV7-9
CASSFFQGGTDTQYF,TGTGCCAGCAGTTTTTTCCAGGGGGGGACAGATACGCAGTATTTT,-,few,TRBJ2-3,TRBV12-3/TRBV12-4
CASSFPPNTGELFF,TGTGCCAGCAGTTTCCCCCCTAACACCGGGGAGCTGTTTTTT,-,few,TRBJ2-2,TRBV28
CAWSRQTNTEAFF,TGTGCCTGGAGTAGGCAGACGAACACTGAAGCTTTCTTT,-,-,TRBJ1-1,TRBV30
CASSPGTGTGGELFF,TGTGCCAGCAGTCCCGGGACAGGGACGGGCGGGGAGCTGTTTTTT,TRBD1,-,TRBJ2-2,TRBV7-9
CASSFPAGAYEQYF,TGTGCCAGCAGCTTCCCAGCGGGGGCCTACGAGCAGTACTTC,TRBD2,-,TRBJ2-7,TRBV5-6
CASSQVGRGNEQFF,TGCGCCAGCAGCCAAGTCGGTAGAGGTAATGAGCAGTTCTTC,-,few,TRBJ2-1,TRBV4-3
CASSLSSGAQYF,TGTGCCAGCAGTTTATCTTCCGGGGCCCAGTACTTC,-,-,TRBJ2-5,TRBV28
CATSTREVRGGSYEQYF,TGTGCCACCAGCACCCGGGAGGTGCGGGGAGGATCCTACGAGCAGTACTTC,TRBD2,many,TRBJ2-7,TRBV15
CASALGGGTDTQYF,TGTGCCAGCGCCCTCGGGGGAGGCACAGATACGCAGTATTTT,-,many,TRBJ2-3,TRBV28
CASSISGVTGELFF,TGTGCCAGTAGTATATCAGGGGTCACCGGGGAGCTGTTTTTT,-,-,TRBJ2-2,TRBV19
CASSYSRGRSGELFF,TGTGCCAGCAGTTACTCGAGGGGGCGGTCCGGGGAGCTGTTTTTT,TRBD1,-,TRBJ2-2,TRBV6-2/TRBV6-3
CASSLAGLPTYEQYF,TGTGCCAGCAGCTTAGCGGGACTACCAACCTACGAGCAGTACTTC,TRBD2,-,TRBJ2-7,TRBV7-2
CASSLWREESYEQYF,TGTGCCAGCAGCTTGTGGAGGGAGGAGTCCTACGAGCAGTACTTC,-,-,TRBJ2-7,TRBV5-6
CASRAQGALTEAFF,TGTGCCAGCAGGGCTCAGGGGGCTCTCACTGAAGCTTTCTTT,TRBD1,many,TRBJ1-1,TRBV2
CSARDTGAAGRTQYF,TGCAGTGCTAGAGATACAGGGGCCGCGGGACGTACGCAGTATTTT,-,few,TRBJ2-3,TRBV20-1
CASSLVGTGGSPLHF,TGTGCCAGCAGTTTAGTCGGGACAGGGGGTTCACCCCTCCACTTT,TRBD1,many,TRBJ1-6,TRBV27
CASSPRTGRNEKLFF,TGTGCCAGCAGCCCCAGGACAGGACGTAATGAAAAACTGTTTTTT,TRBD1,few,TRBJ1-4,TRBV3-1
CASSRGQTGLNSYEQYF,TGCGCCAGCAGCCGGGGACAGACGGGACTAAACTCCTACGAGCAGTACTTC,-,few,TRBJ2-7,TRBV5-1
CASRGDREDLYEQYF,TGTGCCAGCAGAGGCGACAGGGAGGACCTCTACGAGCAGTACTTC,-,once,TRBJ2-7,TRBV6-2/TRBV6-3
CASSVQGTYEQYF,TGTGCCAGCAGTGTTCAGGGAACCTACGAGCAGTACTTC,-,-,TRBJ2-7,TRBV2
CSAKDYGGYNEQFF,TGCAGTGCCAAAGACTATGGGGGATACAATGAGCAGTTCTTC,-,few,TRBJ2-1,TRBV20-1
CASSSRTSGSGNEQFF,TGTGCCAGCAGCTCCCGAACTAGCGGGAGTGGCAATGAGCAGTTCTTC,TRBD2,-,TRBJ2-1,TRBV5-4
CATMEGEKLFF,TGTGCCACCATGGAGGGGGAAAAACTGTTTTTT,-,-,TRBJ1-4,TRBV10-3
CASSLARNEQYF,TGCGCCAGCAGCTTGGCCCGGAACGAGCAGTACTTC,-,-,TRBJ2-7,TRBV5-1
CSARPLDSRAYEQYF,TGCAGTGCTAGACCCTTGGACAGTAGGGCCTACGAGCAGTACTTC,-,once,TRBJ2-7,TRBV20-1
CASSSLGPQETQYF,TGCGCCAGCAGCTCCCTGGGACCACAAGAGACCCAGTACTTC,-,-,TRBJ2-5,TRBV5-1
CASSLQGQDPTDTQYF,TGTGCCAGCAGCCTCCAGGGACAGGACCCCACAGATACGCAGTATTTT,TRBD1,-,TRBJ2-3,TRBV11-1